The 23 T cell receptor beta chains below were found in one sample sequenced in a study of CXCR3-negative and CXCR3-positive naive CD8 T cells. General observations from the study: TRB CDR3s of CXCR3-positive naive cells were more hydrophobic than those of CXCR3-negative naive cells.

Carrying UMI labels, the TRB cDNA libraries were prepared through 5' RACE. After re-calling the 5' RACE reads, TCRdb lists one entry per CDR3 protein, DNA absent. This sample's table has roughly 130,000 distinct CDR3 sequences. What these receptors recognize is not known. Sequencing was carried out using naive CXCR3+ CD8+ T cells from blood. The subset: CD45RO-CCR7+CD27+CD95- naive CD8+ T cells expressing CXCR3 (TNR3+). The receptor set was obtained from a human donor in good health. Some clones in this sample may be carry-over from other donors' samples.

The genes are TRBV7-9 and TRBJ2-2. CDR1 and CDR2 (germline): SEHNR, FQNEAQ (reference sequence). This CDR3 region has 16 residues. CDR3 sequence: CASSPRSAENTGELFF.

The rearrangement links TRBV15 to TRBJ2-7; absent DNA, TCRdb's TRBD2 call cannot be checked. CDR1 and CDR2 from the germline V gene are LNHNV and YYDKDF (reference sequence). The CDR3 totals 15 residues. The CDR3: CATSKTSGSSYEQYF.

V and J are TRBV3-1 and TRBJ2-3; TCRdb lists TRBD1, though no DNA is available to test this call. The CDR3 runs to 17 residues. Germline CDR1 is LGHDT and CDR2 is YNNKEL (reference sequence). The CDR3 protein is CASSQDSTGDRTDTQYF.

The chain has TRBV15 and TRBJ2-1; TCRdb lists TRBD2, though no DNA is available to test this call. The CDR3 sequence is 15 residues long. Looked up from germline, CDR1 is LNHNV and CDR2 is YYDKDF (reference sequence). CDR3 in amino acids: CATSSPALGDNEQFF.

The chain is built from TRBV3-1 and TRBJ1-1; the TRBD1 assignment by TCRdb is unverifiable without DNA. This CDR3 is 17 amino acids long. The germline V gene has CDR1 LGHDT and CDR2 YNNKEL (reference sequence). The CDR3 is CASSSEWDQGADTEAFF.

Here the CDR3 reads CASMGGLYEQYF. The chain recombines TRBV27 with TRBJ2-7; TCRdb gives TRBD1 as the D gene, but with no DNA this cannot be confirmed. This CDR3 has 12 amino acids. Looked up from germline, CDR1 is MNHEY and CDR2 is SMNVEV (reference sequence).

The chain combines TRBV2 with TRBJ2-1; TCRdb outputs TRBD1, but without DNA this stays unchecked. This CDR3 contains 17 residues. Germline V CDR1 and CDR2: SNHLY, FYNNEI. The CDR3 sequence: CASSEEGYRGLQNEQFF.

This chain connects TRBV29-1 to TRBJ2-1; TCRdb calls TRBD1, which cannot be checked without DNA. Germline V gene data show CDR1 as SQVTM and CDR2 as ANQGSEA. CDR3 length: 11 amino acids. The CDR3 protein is CSVGQPREQFF.

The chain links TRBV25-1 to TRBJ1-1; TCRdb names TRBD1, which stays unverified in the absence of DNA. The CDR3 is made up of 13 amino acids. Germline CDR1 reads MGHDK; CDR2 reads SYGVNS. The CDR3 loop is CASSHRGGTEAFF.

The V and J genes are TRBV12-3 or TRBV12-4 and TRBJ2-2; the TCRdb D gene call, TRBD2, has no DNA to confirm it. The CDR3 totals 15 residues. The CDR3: CASNLAGGRTGELFF.

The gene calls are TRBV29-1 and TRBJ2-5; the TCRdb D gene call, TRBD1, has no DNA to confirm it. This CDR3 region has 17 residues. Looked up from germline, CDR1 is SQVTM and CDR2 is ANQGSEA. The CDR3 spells CSVVWTGGFAPETTQYF.

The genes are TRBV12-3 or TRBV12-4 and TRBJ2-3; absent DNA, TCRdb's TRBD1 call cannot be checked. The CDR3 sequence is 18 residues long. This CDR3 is CASRLTHLGGLDTDTQYF.

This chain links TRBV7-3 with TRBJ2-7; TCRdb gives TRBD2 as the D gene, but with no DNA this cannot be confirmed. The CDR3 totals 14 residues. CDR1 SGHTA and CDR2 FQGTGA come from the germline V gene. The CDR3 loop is CASSLSGRGYEQYF.

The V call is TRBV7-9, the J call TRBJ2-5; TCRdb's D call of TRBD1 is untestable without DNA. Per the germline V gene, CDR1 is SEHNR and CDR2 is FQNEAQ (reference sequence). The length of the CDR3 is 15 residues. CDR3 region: CASSLETGLRETQYF.

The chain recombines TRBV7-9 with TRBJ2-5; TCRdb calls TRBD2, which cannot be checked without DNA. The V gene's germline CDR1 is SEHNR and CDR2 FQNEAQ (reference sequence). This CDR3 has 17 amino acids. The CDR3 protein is CASSSLDLSGNQETQYF.

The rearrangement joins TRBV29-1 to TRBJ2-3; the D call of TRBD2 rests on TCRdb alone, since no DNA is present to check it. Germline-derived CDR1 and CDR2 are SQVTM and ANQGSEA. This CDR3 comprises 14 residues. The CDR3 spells CSVEGTRSTDTQYF.

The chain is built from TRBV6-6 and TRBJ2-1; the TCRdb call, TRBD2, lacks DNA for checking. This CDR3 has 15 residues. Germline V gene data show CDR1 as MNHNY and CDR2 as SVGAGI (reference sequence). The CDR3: CASSYLGSGRDEQFF.

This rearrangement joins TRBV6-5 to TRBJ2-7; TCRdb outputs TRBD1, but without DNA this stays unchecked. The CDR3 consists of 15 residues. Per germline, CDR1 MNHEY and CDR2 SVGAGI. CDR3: CASSGGQGLTYEQYF.

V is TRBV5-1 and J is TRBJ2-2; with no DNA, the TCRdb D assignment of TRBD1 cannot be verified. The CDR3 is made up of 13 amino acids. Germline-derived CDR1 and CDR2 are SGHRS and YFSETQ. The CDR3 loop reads CASMSGDPGELFF.

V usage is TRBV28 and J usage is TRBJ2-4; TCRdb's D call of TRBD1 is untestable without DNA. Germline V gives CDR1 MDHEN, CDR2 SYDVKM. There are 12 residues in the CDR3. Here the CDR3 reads CASNRRENIQYF.

The CDR3 region is CSVEDLGGEQYF. This chain uses TRBV29-1 with TRBJ2-7; TCRdb proposes TRBD1, but this gene call is untestable without DNA. This CDR3 is built from 12 residues. Germline values: CDR1 SQVTM, CDR2 ANQGSEA.

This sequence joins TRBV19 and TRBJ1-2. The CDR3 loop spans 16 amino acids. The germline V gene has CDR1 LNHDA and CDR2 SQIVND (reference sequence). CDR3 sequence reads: CASSIDRSGNPYGYTF.

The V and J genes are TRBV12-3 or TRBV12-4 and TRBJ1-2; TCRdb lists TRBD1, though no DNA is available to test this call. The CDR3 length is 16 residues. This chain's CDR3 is CASSLSPAGGDYGYTF.